The 15 T cell receptor beta chains below come from one sample, sequenced in a study of blood T cell repertoires in COVID-19. Here immunoSEQ multiplex PCR was the method, and the copy in TCRdb shows in-frame clones only, minus some. Of under 200,000 clones in the sample, 80% to 85% are singletons; the top ten hold less than 3%. Input material: peripheral blood. The receptors originated from an older woman with acute or convalescent COVID-19.

The J gene is TRBJ2-3, the V gene TRBV7-3, with D possibly TRBD2 on 5 matching bases. V lost 2 bases, J lost 2 bases, and 14 bases lay in between. This CDR3 comprises 16 residues. Per germline, CDR1 SGHTA and CDR2 FQGTGA. CDR3 amino acids: CASSLVAGGLTDTQYF. The CDR3 DNA sequence: TGTGCCAGCAGCTTAGTGGCGGGCGGCCTCACAGATACGCAGTATTTT.

The V call is TRBV7-2, the J call TRBJ2-5, with 7 bases aligning to TRBD1. After removal of 5 bases from V and 0 bases from J, the junction contained 6 bases not matched to a gene. CDR3 length: 15 residues. From germline, CDR1 is SGHTA and CDR2 FQGNSA. The CDR3 region is CASSLTGVYQETQYF. For the CDR3, the DNA is TGTGCCAGCAGCCTAACAGGGGTGTACCAAGAGACCCAGTACTTC.

This CDR3 reads CASSLYQGGRNTEAFF. CDR3 coding DNA: TGTGCCAGCAGTTTATACCAGGGAGGGAGGAACACTGAAGCTTTCTTT. The rearrangement links TRBV28 to TRBJ1-1; TRBD1 might be the D (5 bases). The CDR3 is made up of 16 amino acids. The V gene lost 1 base and the J gene lost 1 base, with 13 bases spanning the gap. Per the germline V gene, CDR1 is MDHEN and CDR2 is SYDVKM.

The chain recombines TRBV7-2 with TRBJ2-7; 7 bases align to TRBD2. Looked up from germline, CDR1 is SGHTA and CDR2 is FQGNSA. V was pared by 3 bases and J by 0 bases, with 2 bases of the junction left unmatched. The CDR3 has 14 amino acids. The CDR3 DNA reads as TGTGCCAGCAGCTTCGTAGCGGGCTCCTACGAGCAGTACTTC. It translates to CASSFVAGSYEQYF. Variable domain in full (rest from reference TRBV7-2 and TRBJ2-7): GAGVSQSPSNKVTEKGKDVELRCDPISGHTALYWYRQSLGQGLEFLIYFQGNSAPDKSGLPSDRFSAERTGGSVSTLTIQRTQQEDSAVYLCASSFVAGSYEQYFGPGTRLTVT.

The chain carries TRBV7-2 and TRBJ2-1, with a weak D call TRBD2 (6 bases). The CDR3 extends over 13 amino acids. Germline V gene lookup returns CDR1 SGHTA and CDR2 FQGNSA. Trimming took 6 bases from V and 11 from J, leaving 17 bases between them. The CDR3 coding sequence is TGTGCCAGCAGTCCCCCGGGTCTAGCGAAGCAGTTCTTC. It codes for CASSPPGLAKQFF.

V usage is TRBV24-1 and J usage is TRBJ2-3, with 10 bases identical to TRBD1. The junction had 6 bases not matched to a gene; V was cut back by 4 bases and J by 6 bases. Germline lookup yields CDR1 KGHDR and CDR2 SFDVKD. This CDR3 contains 15 residues. Here the CDR3 reads CATSDRDRGQDTQYF. The CDR3 region has the DNA TGTGCCACCAGTGACCGGGACAGGGGTCAGGATACGCAGTATTTT.

The chain links TRBV28 to TRBJ1-3; D call uncertain. Germline lookup yields CDR1 MDHEN and CDR2 SYDVKM. V dropped 8 bases and J dropped 0 bases, with 14 bases sitting between them. The CDR3 runs to 15 residues. DNA of the CDR3: TGTGCCAGCCTTGGGCCTCTGGGCTCTGGAAACACCATATATTTT. It specifies CASLGPLGSGNTIYF.

The chain joins TRBV11-2 to TRBJ2-2; TRBD2 might be the D (5 bases). Trimming cost V 0 bases and J 4 bases, with 15 bases left between them. This CDR3 is built from 17 residues. Germline V CDR1 and CDR2: SGHAT, FQNNGV. CDR3 protein: CASSLDQRAVGTGELFF. In DNA, the CDR3 is TGTGCCAGCAGCTTAGATCAGAGGGCCGTGGGCACCGGGGAGCTGTTTTTT. Full variable domain (remainder filled in from reference TRBV11-2 and TRBJ2-2): EAGVAQSPRYKIIEKRQSVAFWCNPISGHATLYWYQQILGQGPKLLIQFQNNGVVDDSQLPKDRFSAERLKGVDSTLKIQPAKLEDSAVYLCASSLDQRAVGTGELFFGEGSRLTVL.

This clone was seen a single time. The chain is built from TRBV5-1 and TRBJ2-2; tentatively, D is TRBD1 (7 bases). The length of the CDR3 is 15 residues. Trimming left V 4 bases short and J 2 bases short, with 12 bases between. The germline V gene encodes CDR1 SGHRS and CDR2 YFSETQ. This CDR3 is CASSPGDRNTGELFF. The CDR3 DNA reads as TGCGCCAGCAGCCCGGGGGACAGAAACACCGGGGAGCTGTTTTTT.

The chain is built from TRBV7-9 and TRBJ1-2; 9 bases match TRBD1. J was trimmed by 2 bases and V by 7 bases; bases with no gene match: 8. The CDR3 spans 15 residues. CDR1 and CDR2 from the germline V gene are SEHNR and FQNEAQ (reference sequence). CDR3 amino acids: CASTRSGTGNYGYTF. The DNA of the CDR3 is TGTGCCAGCACCCGCTCCGGGACAGGGAACTATGGCTACACCTTC.

This rearrangement joins TRBV7-9 to TRBJ2-5; TRBD1 is a possible D gene (6 bases). This CDR3 is 17 amino acids long. The V end was cut by 0 bases, the J end by 5 bases, with 19 bases between. Germline V lookup: CDR1 SEHNR, CDR2 FQNEAQ (reference sequence). CDR3 coding DNA: TGTGCCAGCAGCTTAGCTCATGGAGCAGGGGAGTGGGAGACCCAGTACTTC. This sequence encodes CASSLAHGAGEWETQYF.

The genes are TRBV5-5 and TRBJ2-7; tentatively, D is TRBD1 (6 bases). The CDR3 runs 14 residues. Per germline, CDR1 SGHKS and CDR2 YYEKEE (reference sequence). Deletions cut 3 bases from V and 2 bases from J, with 12 bases between. Here the CDR3 DNA reads TGTGCCAGCAGCTCGGTGACAGGTACCTACGAGCAGTACTTC. Its translation: CASSSVTGTYEQYF.

The chain recombines TRBV27 with TRBJ2-3; TRBD2 matches at 9 bases. The CDR3 runs to 13 residues. V lost 3 bases, J lost 8 bases, and 3 bases stayed unmatched. Germline V gene data show CDR1 as MNHEY and CDR2 as SMNVEV (reference sequence). CDR3 sequence reads: CASSLREGGTQYF. In DNA, the CDR3 is TGTGCCAGCAGTTTGCGGGAGGGGGGTACGCAGTATTTT.

This sequence joins TRBV5-8 and TRBJ1-1; weak D call: TRBD1 (6 bases). This CDR3 contains 13 residues. Trimming removed 4 bases from V and 0 bases from J, with 7 bases in between. Germline values: CDR1 SGHTS, CDR2 YDEGEE. The DNA of the CDR3 is TGTGCCAGCAGCACAGGGTTGAACACTGAAGCTTTCTTT. Translated: CASSTGLNTEAFF.

The chain couples TRBV13 to TRBJ1-2; perhaps TRBD1 as D (5 bases). V gave up 6 bases and J gave up 3 bases, with 14 bases separating them. CDR1 PRHDT and CDR2 FYEKMQ come from the germline V gene (reference sequence). CDR3 length: 14 residues. CDR3 coding DNA: TGTGCCAGCAGGTGGCCGACAGTCCACTATGGCTACACCTTC. Translation gives CASRWPTVHYGYTF.